These 18 T cell receptor beta chains were sequenced from one sample in a study of Graves' ophthalmopathy and Graves' hyperthyroidism. RNA transcripts yielded amplified TCR beta CDR3 regions. Second-round multiplex PCR followed a first-round RT-PCR using HTBI primers. TCRdb called the multiplex PCR reads again in MiXCR, with one record for every CDR3 protein. The repertoire consists of 400,000 to 450,000 distinct CDR3 sequences, with approximately 21% occurring once and the leading ten covering 2.5% to 3.5%. Material for sequencing was peripheral blood. These receptor sequences come from a woman between 18 and 30 years old with stable Graves' hyperthyroidism.

This clonotype was recorded at least ten times. The chain has TRBV24-1 and TRBJ2-7; 11 bases are a match to TRBD1. CDR1 is KGHDR and CDR2 is SFDVKD in the germline V gene. This CDR3 region has 14 residues. The V gene end was trimmed by 3 bases and the J gene end by 4 bases; junction bases not matched to a gene: 1. The CDR3 region has the DNA TGTGCCACCAGTGATGGGACAGGGGGTTACGAGCAGTACTTC. Translated: CATSDGTGGYEQYF.

The chain links TRBV6-4 to TRBJ2-2; 9 nucleotides align to TRBD1. Germline loops: CDR1 MRHNA, CDR2 SNTAGT. The CDR3 extends over 17 amino acids. V trimming: 4 bases; J trimming: 4 bases; junction bases outside the gene matches: 10. The chain's CDR3 is CASSGLRGTGSTGELFF. Here the CDR3 DNA reads TGTGCCAGCAGTGGACTAAGGGGGACAGGGAGCACCGGGGAGCTGTTTTTT.

At least ten counts were recorded for this clonotype. The J gene is TRBJ1-1, the V gene TRBV5-4, with TRBD1 identical over 9 bases. The CDR3 length is 13 residues. CDR1 is SGHNT and CDR2 is YYREEE in the germline V gene (reference sequence). V trimming: 6 bases; J trimming: 4 bases; junction bases outside the gene matches: 4. In DNA, the CDR3 is TGTGCCAGCAAGCGGACAGGGGTCACTGAAGCTTTCTTT. Its protein product is CASKRTGVTEAFF. Complete variable domain (other parts from reference TRBV5-4 and TRBJ1-1): ETGVTQSPTHLIKTRGQQVTLRCSSQSGHNTVSWYQQALGQGPQFIFQYYREEENGRGNFPPRFSGLQFPNYSSELNVNALELDDSALYLCASKRTGVTEAFFGQGTRLTVV.

This sequence joins TRBV11-2 and TRBJ2-7; D remains ambiguous. CDR3 length equals 14 residues. The V and J ends lost 5 bases and 2 bases respectively, with 13 bases between them. CDR1 and CDR2 (germline): SGHAT, FQNNGV. The CDR3 sequence is CASSPWRIPYEQYF. As DNA, the CDR3 is TGTGCCAGCAGCCCTTGGCGAATCCCCTACGAGCAGTACTTC.

This CDR3 is CASSEAPKWRGYHQPQHF. The CDR3 DNA follows: TGTGCCAGCAGTGAAGCGCCCAAGTGGAGGGGATATCATCAGCCCCAGCATTTT. This chain links TRBV6-1 with TRBJ1-5, with D perhaps matching TRBD1 (5 bases). V was clipped by 0 bases and J by 5 bases, with 20 bases between them. Germline loops: CDR1 MNHNS, CDR2 SASEGT. The CDR3 covers 18 residues.

At least ten counts were recorded for this clonotype. The CDR3 spells CASQLAETYEQYF. For the CDR3, the DNA is TGTGCCAGCCAACTAGCGGAAACCTACGAGCAGTACTTC. This chain joins TRBV6-2 or TRBV6-3 and TRBJ2-7; 8 bases match TRBD2. The CDR3 is made up of 13 amino acids. Germline CDR1 is MNHEY and CDR2 is SVGEGT. Trimming at V came to 8 bases and at J to 2 bases, leaving 5 bases not matched to a gene.

As for this clonotype: The final CDR3 position lacks the conserved phenylalanine or tryptophan, pointing to a likely read error. It is unclear where the CDR3 begins or ends on the DNA, so no DNA is shown, and the CDR3 is as TCRdb lists it. The chain links TRBV11-2 to TRBJ1-1; the table's D call TRBD1 went unverified against the DNA. The CDR3 length equals 14 residues, ends included. CDR1 SGHAT and CDR2 FQNNGV come from the germline V gene. CDR3 amino acids: CASSYLQGNTEACL.

This clonotype was observed at least ten times. The V and J genes are TRBV29-1 and TRBJ2-7, with 8 positions matching TRBD2. The V segment lost 7 bases and the J segment 6 bases; nucleotides outside the gene matches: 8. Per germline, CDR1 SQVTM and CDR2 ANQGSEA. The CDR3 length is 12 residues. The CDR3 region is CSASAGGGEQYF. DNA of the CDR3: TGCAGCGCCTCGGCGGGGGGAGGCGAGCAGTACTTC.

A remark on this clonotype: A much larger clone differs by one base, so this may be a read error. The chain carries TRBV29-1 and TRBJ2-2; 14 nucleotides line up with TRBD2. The CDR3 totals 16 residues. Per the germline V gene, CDR1 is SQVTM and CDR2 is ANQGSEA. The CDR3 nucleotides read TGCAGCGCCTCGGGACTAGCGGGAGTTACTATCGGGGAGCTGTGTTTT. This gives the protein CSASGLAGVTIGELCF.

The table lists this clonotype with many counts. The V call is TRBV6-5, the J call TRBJ2-2; no definite D call. Per germline, CDR1 MNHEY and CDR2 SVGAGI. CDR3 length: 17 residues. The V end was cut by 0 bases, the J end by 1 base, with 12 bases between. CDR3 nucleotides: TGTGCCAGCAGTTACTCGAGAGTGCACTTGAACACCGGGGAGCTGTTTTTT. This encodes CASSYSRVHLNTGELFF.

This clonotype came up many times. The chain is built from TRBV29-1 and TRBJ1-2, with unresolved D. Germline V CDR1 and CDR2: SQVTM, ANQGSEA. Trimming cost V 6 bases and J 4 bases, with 9 bases left between them. The CDR3 has 11 residues. Written as DNA, the CDR3 is TGCAGCGTAGAGGGTTTCTATGGCTACACCTTC. Protein product: CSVEGFYGYTF.

This clonotype occurred a few times. The rearrangement links TRBV28 to TRBJ2-5, with D perhaps being TRBD1 or TRBD2 (5 bases each). The germline V gene has CDR1 MDHEN and CDR2 SYDVKM. Deletions cut 7 bases from V and 1 base from J, with 16 bases between. The CDR3 has 15 residues. The CDR3 nucleotides are TGTGCCAGCACCCCTCCGGGACGGCCCCAAGAGACCCAGTACTTC. This gives the protein CASTPPGRPQETQYF.

This clonotype was seen repeatedly, ten times or more. V is TRBV6-1 and J is TRBJ1-5; maybe TRBD1 (6 bases). The V gene's germline CDR1 is MNHNS and CDR2 SASEGT. The CDR3 totals 14 residues. Trimming removed 3 bases at V and 3 bases at J, with 9 bases between. CDR3 nucleotide sequence: TGTGCCAGCAGTGAGGCAGGGGCCAATCAGCCCCAGCATTTT. It is translated as CASSEAGANQPQHF.

This clonotype was seen many times. This chain uses TRBV29-1 with TRBJ2-7; the match to TRBD2 covers 11 bases. The germline CDR1 and CDR2 sequences are SQVTM and ANQGSEA. This CDR3 region has 15 residues. V lost 3 bases and J lost 1; bases outside the gene matches: 5. The chain's CDR3 is CSVEGLAELSYEQYF. Here the CDR3 DNA reads TGCAGCGTTGAGGGACTAGCGGAATTATCCTACGAGCAGTACTTC.

The chain has TRBV7-9 and TRBJ2-5; TRBD1 is a possible D gene (6 bases). Trimming took 1 base from V and 4 from J, leaving 13 bases between them. The germline V gene has CDR1 SEHNR and CDR2 FQNEAQ (reference sequence). This CDR3 contains 15 residues. This CDR3 reads CASSLGADRGETQYF. CDR3 sequence (DNA): TGTGCCAGCAGCTTAGGGGCGGACAGAGGAGAGACCCAGTACTTC.

This clonotype was detected only a few times. This chain links TRBV6-2 or TRBV6-3 with TRBJ1-1; possibly TRBD1 for D (6 bases). Trimming removed 5 bases at V and 4 bases at J, with 14 bases between. The CDR3 is made up of 14 amino acids. The germline CDR1 and CDR2 sequences are MNHEY and SVGEGT. CDR3 residues: CASSNRDDGTEAFF. The CDR3, as DNA: TGTGCCAGCAGTAACAGGGATGATGGCACTGAAGCTTTCTTT.

This clonotype was counted many times. The V and J genes are TRBV6-1 and TRBJ1-1; no clear D gene. CDR3 size: 13 residues. V dropped 7 bases and J dropped 1 base, with 10 bases sitting between them. Germline V gene data show CDR1 as MNHNS and CDR2 as SASEGT. The DNA of the CDR3 is TGTGCCAGCATTCGGGAAGGGAACACTGAAGCTTTCTTT. The encoded protein is CASIREGNTEAFF.

The chain employs TRBV28 and TRBJ2-7; D possibly corresponds to TRBD2 (5 bases). V was pared by 5 bases and J by 1 base, with 12 bases between. The V gene's germline CDR1 is MDHEN and CDR2 SYDVKM. The CDR3 is made up of 14 amino acids. DNA for the CDR3: TGTGCCAGCAGTCCCCGGGAAACATCCTACGAGCAGTACTTC. This encodes CASSPRETSYEQYF.